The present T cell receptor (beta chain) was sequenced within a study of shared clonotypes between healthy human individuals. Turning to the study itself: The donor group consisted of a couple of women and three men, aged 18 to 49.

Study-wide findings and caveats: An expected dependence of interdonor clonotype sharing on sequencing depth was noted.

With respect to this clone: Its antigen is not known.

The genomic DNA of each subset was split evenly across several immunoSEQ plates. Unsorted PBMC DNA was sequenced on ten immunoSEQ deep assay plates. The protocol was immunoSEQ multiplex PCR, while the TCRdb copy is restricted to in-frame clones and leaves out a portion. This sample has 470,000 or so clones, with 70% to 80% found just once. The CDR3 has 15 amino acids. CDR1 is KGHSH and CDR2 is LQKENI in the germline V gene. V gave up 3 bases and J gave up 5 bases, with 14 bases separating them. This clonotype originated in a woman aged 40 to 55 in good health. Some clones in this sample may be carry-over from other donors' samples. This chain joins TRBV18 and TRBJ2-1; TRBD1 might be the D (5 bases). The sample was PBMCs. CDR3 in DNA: TGTGCCAGCTCACCGGGTGCAGGGTCTAACAATGAGCAGTTCTTC. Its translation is CASSPGAGSNNEQFF.